The clone carrying this T cell receptor beta chain was recorded many times. Unique molecular identifiers tagged the TCRbeta library. From the PCR reads, TCRdb called clonotypes with MiXCR, one entry per CDR3 protein. Of 600,000 to 700,000 distinct CDR3 sequences in the sample, 16% are singletons; the top ten hold about 1.1%. With 5 bases removed from V and 6 bases from J, the gap between germline ends came to 14 bases. This CDR3 comprises 14 residues. Germline V gene data show CDR1 as SGHTA and CDR2 as FQGNSA. The data belong to a study of T-cell reconstitution after alpha-beta-depleted transplantation in children.

The chain links TRBV7-2 to TRBJ2-1; possibly TRBD1 for D (5 bases). The source material was PBMCs from the stem cell graft donor, sampled from the stem cell graft. This receptor was identified in a human donor who donated a stem cell graft to a child with acute myeloid leukemia. The CDR3, as DNA: TGTGCCAGCAGCCCTATATCAGGGTCCAATGAGCAGTTCTTC. It is translated as CASSPISGSNEQFF.